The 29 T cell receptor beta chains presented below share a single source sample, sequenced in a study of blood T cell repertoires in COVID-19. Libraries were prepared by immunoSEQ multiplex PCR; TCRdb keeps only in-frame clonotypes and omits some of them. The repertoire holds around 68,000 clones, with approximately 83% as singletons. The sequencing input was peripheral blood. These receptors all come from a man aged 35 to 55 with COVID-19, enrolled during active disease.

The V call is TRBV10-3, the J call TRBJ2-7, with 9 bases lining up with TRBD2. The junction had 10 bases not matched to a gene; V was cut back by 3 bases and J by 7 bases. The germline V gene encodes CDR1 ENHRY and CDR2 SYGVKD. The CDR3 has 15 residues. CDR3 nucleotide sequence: TGTGCCATCAGTGAAGGGTCTAGCGGGACTTCAGAGCAGTACTTC. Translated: CAISEGSSGTSEQYF.

The CDR3 DNA sequence: TGTGCCAGCAGCCAAGCTGGACAGGGAAGGGCAGATACGCAGTATTTT. It is translated as CASSQAGQGRADTQYF. The rearrangement joins TRBV3-1 (or the pseudogene TRBV3-2) to TRBJ2-3, with 8 bases lining up with TRBD1. Germline trimming cut 1 base from V and 4 bases from J; bases unmatched to any gene: 7. The germline V gene has CDR1 LGHDT and CDR2 YNNKEL (reference sequence). This CDR3 has 16 amino acids.

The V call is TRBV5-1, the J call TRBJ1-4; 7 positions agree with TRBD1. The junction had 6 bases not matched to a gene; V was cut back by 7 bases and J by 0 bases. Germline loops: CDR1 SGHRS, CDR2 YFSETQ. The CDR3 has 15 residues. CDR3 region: CASGETGATNEKLFF. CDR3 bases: TGCGCCAGCGGGGAAACAGGGGCAACTAATGAAAAACTGTTTTTT.

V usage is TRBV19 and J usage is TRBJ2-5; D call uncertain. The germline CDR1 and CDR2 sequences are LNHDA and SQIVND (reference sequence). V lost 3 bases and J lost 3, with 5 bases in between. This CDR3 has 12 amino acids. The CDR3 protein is CASSISEETQYF. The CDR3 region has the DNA TGTGCCAGTAGTATCTCGGAAGAGACCCAGTACTTC.

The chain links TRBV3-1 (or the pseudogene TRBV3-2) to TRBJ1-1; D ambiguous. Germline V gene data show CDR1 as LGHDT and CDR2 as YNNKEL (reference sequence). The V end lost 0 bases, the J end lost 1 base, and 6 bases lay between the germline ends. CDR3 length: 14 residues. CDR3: CASSQERGNTEAFF. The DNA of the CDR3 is TGTGCCAGCAGCCAAGAGCGGGGGAACACTGAAGCTTTCTTT.

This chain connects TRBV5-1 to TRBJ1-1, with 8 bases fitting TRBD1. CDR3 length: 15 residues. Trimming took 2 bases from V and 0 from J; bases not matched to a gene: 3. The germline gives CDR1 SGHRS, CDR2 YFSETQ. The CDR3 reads CASSFGTGLNTEAFF. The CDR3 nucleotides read TGCGCCAGCAGCTTTGGGACAGGATTGAACACTGAAGCTTTCTTT.

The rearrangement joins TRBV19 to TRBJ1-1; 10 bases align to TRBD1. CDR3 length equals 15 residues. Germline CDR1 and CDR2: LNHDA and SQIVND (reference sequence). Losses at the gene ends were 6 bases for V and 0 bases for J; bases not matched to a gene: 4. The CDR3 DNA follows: TGTGCCAGTAGGTCGACAGGGGGCCTGAACACTGAAGCTTTCTTT. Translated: CASRSTGGLNTEAFF.

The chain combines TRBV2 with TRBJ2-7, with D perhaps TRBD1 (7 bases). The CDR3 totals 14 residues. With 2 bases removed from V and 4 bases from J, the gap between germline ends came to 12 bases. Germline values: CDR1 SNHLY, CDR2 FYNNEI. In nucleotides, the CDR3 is TGTGCCAGCAGTGAACAGGGGGGTTCTTACGAGCAGTACTTC. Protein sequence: CASSEQGGSYEQYF. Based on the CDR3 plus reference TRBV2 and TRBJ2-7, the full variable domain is EPEVTQTPSHQVTQMGQEVILRCVPISNHLYFYWYRQILGQKVEFLVSFYNNEISEKSEIFDDQFSVERPDGSNFTLKIRSTKLEDSAMYFCASSEQGGSYEQYFGPGTRLTVT.

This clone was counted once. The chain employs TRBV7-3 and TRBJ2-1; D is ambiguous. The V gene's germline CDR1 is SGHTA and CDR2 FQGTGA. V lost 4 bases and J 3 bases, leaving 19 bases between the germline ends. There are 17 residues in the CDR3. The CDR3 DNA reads TGTGCCAGCAGCTCGACCCGAGAGACACTGGACTACAATGAGCAGTTCTTC. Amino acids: CASSSTRETLDYNEQFF.

Here the CDR3 DNA reads TGTGCCAGCAGCTTTGGCCCCCCACTAGCGCCCGGGGAGCTGTTTTTT. Its protein product is CASSFGPPLAPGELFF. The rearrangement joins TRBV7-7 to TRBJ2-2; 7 bases line up with TRBD2. This CDR3 contains 16 residues. Trimming cost V 3 bases and J 6 bases; bases outside gene matches: 10. Germline CDR1 is SSHAT and CDR2 is FNYEAQ (reference sequence).

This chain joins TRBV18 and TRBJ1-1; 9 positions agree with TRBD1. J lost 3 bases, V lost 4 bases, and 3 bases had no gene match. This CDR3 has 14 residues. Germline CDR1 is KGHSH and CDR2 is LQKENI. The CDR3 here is CASSRDREDTEAFF. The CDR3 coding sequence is TGTGCCAGCTCACGGGACAGGGAGGACACTGAAGCTTTCTTT.

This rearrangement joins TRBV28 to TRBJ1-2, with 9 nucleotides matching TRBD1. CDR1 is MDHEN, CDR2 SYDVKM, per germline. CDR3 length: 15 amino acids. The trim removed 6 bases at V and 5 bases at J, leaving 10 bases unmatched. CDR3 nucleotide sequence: TGTGCCAGCAGCCGAAGATGGACAGGGGAATATGGCTACACCTTC. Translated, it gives CASSRRWTGEYGYTF.

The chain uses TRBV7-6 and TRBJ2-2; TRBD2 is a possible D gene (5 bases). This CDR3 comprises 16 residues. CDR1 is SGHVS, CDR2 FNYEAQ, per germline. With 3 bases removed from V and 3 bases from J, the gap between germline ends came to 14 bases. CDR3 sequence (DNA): TGTGCCAGCAGCTTCCTCCGGGGAACCCACACCGGGGAGCTGTTTTTT. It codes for CASSFLRGTHTGELFF.

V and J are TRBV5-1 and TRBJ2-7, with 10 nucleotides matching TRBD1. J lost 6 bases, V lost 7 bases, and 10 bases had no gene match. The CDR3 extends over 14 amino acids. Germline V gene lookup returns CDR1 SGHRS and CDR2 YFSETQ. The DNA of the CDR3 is TGCGCCAGCGCTCGGGCAGGGACAGGGGCCGAGCAGTACTTC. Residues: CASARAGTGAEQYF.

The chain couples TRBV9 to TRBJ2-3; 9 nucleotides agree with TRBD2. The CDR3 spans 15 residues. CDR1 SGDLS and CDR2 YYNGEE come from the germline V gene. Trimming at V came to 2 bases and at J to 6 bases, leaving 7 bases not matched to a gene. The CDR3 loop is CASSVSGGLRDTQYF. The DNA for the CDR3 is TGTGCCAGCAGCGTTAGCGGGGGCCTGAGGGATACGCAGTATTTT.

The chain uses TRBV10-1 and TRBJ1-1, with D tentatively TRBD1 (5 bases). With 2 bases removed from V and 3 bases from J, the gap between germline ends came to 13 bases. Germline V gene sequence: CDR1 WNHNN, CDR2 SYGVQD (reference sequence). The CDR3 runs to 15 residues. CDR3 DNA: TGCGCCAGCAGTGAGGGAGGGGCGATGGACACTGAAGCTTTCTTT. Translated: CASSEGGAMDTEAFF.

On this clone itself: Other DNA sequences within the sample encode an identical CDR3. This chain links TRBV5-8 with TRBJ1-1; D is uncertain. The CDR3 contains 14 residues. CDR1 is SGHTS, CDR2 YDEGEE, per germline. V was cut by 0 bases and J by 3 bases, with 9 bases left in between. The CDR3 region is CASSLAGEDTEAFF. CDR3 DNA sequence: TGTGCCAGCAGCTTGGCCGGGGAAGACACTGAAGCTTTCTTT.

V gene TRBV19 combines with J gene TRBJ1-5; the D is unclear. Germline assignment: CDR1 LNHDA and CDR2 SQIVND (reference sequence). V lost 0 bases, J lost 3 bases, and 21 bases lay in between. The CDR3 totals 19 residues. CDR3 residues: CASSIDGYGQATINQPQHF. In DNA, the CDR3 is TGTGCCAGTAGTATAGATGGCTACGGGCAGGCGACTATCAATCAGCCCCAGCATTTT.

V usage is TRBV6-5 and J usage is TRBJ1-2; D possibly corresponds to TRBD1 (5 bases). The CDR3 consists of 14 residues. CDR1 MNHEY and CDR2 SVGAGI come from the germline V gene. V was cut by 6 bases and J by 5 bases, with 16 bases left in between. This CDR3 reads CASSVEEGPYGYTF. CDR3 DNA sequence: TGTGCCAGCAGCGTAGAGGAGGGACCGTATGGCTACACCTTC.

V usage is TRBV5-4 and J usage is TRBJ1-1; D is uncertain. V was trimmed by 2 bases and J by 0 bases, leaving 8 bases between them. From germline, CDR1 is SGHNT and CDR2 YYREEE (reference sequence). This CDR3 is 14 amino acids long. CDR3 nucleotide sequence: TGTGCCAGCAGCTTACAGCACATGAACACTGAAGCTTTCTTT. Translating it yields CASSLQHMNTEAFF.

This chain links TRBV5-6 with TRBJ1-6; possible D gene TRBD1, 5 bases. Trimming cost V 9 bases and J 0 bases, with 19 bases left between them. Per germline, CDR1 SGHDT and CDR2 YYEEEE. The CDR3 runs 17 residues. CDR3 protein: CATTRFQGSSYNSPLHF. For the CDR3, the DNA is TGTGCCACGACCAGGTTTCAGGGTAGCTCCTATAATTCACCCCTCCACTTT. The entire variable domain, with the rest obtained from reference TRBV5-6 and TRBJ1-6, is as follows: DAGVTQSPTHLIKTRGQQVTLRCSPKSGHDTVSWYQQALGQGPQFIFQYYEEEERQRGNFPDRFSGHQFPNYSSELNVNALLLGDSALYLCATTRFQGSSYNSPLHFGNGTRLTVT.

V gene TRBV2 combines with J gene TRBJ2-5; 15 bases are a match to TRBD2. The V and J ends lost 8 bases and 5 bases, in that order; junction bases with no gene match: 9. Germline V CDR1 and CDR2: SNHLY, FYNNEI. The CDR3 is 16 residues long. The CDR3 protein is CASLTGLAGGRETQYF. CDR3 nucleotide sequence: TGTGCCAGCCTCACCGGACTAGCGGGGGGGCGCGAGACCCAGTACTTC.

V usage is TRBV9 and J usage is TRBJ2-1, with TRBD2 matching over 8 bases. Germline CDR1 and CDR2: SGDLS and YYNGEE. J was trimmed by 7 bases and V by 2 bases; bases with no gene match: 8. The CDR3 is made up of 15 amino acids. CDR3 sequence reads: CASSVQVGGENEQFF. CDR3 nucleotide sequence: TGTGCCAGCAGCGTCCAAGTCGGGGGGGAGAATGAGCAGTTCTTC.

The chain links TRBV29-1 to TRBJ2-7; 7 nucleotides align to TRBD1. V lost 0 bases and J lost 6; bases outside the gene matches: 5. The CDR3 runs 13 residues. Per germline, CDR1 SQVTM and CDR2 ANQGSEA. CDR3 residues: CSVEEGTVGEQYF. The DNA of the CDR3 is TGCAGCGTTGAAGAAGGGACAGTCGGCGAGCAGTACTTC.

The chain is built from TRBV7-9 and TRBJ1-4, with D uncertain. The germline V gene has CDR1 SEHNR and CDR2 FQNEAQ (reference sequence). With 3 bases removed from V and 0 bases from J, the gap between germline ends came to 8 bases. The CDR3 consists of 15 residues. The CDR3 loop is CASSFPLATNEKLFF. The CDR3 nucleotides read TGTGCCAGCAGCTTCCCCCTAGCAACTAATGAAAAACTGTTTTTT.

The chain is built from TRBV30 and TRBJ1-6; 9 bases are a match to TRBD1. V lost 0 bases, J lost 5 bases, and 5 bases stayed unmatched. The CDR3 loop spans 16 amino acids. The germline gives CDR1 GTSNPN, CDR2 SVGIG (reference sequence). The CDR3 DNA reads TGTGCCTGGAGTGTTACAGGGGGCGCAGATAATTCACCCCTCCACTTT. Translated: CAWSVTGGADNSPLHF. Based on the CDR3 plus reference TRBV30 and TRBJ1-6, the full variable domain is SQTIHQWPATLVQPVGSPLSLECTVEGTSNPNLYWYRQAAGRGLQLLFYSVGIGQISSEVPQNLSASRPQDRQFILSSKKLLLSDSGFYLCAWSVTGGADNSPLHFGNGTRLTVT.

The CDR3 DNA sequence: TGTGCCAGCAGGGCGGGGCTAATTGGCGAGCAGTACTTC. Translating it yields CASRAGLIGEQYF. The rearrangement joins TRBV5-6 to TRBJ2-7; perhaps TRBD2 as D (6 bases). Trimming removed 5 bases from V and 6 bases from J, with 15 bases in between. Germline V gene lookup returns CDR1 SGHDT and CDR2 YYEEEE. CDR3 length: 13 residues.

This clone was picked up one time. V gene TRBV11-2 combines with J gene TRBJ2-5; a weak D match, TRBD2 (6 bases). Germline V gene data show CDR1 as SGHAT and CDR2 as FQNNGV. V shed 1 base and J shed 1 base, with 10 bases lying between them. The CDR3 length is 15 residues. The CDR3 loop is CASSLGGETQETQYF. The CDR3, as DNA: TGTGCCAGCAGCTTAGGGGGGGAAACCCAAGAGACCCAGTACTTC.

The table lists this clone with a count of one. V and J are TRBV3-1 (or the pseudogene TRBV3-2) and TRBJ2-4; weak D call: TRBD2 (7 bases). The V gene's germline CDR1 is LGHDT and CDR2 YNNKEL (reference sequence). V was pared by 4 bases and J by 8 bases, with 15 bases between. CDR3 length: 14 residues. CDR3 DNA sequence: TGTGCCAGCAGCCTCAGTCAGGGGAGGGACATTCAGTACTTC. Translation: CASSLSQGRDIQYF.